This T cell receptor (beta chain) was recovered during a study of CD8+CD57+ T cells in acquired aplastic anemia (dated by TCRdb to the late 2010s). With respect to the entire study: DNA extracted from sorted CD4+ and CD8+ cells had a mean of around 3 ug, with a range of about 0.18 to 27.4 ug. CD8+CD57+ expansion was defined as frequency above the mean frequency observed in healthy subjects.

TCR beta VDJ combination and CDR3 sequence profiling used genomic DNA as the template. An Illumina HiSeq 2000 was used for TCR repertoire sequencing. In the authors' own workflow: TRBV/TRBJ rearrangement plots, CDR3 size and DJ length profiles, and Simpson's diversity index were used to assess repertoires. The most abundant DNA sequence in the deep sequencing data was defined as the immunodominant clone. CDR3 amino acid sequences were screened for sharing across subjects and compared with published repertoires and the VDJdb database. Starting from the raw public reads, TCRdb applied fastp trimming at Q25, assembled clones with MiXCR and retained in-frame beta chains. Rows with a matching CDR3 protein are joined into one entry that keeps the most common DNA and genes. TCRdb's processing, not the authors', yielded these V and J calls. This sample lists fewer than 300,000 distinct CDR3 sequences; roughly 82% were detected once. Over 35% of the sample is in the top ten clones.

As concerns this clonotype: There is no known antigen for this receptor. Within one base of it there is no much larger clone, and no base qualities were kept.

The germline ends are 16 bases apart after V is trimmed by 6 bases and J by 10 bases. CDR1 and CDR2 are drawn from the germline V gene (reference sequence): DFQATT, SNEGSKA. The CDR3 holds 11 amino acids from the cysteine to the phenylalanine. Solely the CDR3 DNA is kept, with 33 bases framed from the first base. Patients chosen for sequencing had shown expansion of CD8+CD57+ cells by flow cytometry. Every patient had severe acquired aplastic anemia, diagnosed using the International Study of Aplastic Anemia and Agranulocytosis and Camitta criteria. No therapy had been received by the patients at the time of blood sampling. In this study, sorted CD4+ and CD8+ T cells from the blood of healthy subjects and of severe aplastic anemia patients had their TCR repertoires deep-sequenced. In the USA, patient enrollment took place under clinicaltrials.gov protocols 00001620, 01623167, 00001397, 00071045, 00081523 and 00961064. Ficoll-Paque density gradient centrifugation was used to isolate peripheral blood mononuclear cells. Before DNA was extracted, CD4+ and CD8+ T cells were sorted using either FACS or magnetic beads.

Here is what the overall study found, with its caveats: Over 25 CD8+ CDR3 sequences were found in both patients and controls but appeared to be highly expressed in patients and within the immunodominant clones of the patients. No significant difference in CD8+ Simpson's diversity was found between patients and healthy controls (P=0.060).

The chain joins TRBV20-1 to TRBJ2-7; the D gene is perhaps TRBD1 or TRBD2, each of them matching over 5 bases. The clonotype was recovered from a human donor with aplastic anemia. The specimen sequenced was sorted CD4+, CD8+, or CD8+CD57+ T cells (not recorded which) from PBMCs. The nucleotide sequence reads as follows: TGCAGTGCCAGGCGTTTGGGACGCCAGTACTTC. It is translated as CSARRLGRQYF.